This entry lists 20 T cell receptor beta chains sequenced from one sample in a study of blood T cell repertoires in COVID-19. The method was immunoSEQ multiplex PCR; TCRdb's version includes in-frame clones alone and lacks a portion of them. The sample yields 150,000 to 200,000 clones, about 85% seen once. Sequenced material: peripheral blood. Every receptor here comes from a woman aged 25 to 45 with active or convalescent COVID-19.

The chain joins TRBV18 to TRBJ2-1; 10 bases map to TRBD2. This CDR3 has 14 amino acids. V lost 6 bases, J lost 6 bases, and 5 bases stayed unmatched. CDR1 and CDR2 (germline): KGHSH, LQKENI. CDR3 residues: CASSRTSGSNEQFF. As DNA, the CDR3 is TGTGCCAGCTCGCGGACTAGCGGAAGCAATGAGCAGTTCTTC.

On this clone itself: The identical CDR3 is also encoded by other nucleotide sequences in the sample. This sequence joins TRBV24-1 and TRBJ2-1; D gene uncertain. Trimming removed 3 bases at V and 4 bases at J, with 3 bases between. Germline CDR1 KGHDR, CDR2 SFDVKD. This CDR3 region has 12 residues. The CDR3 reads CATSDPYNEQFF. Here the CDR3 DNA reads TGTGCCACCAGTGATCCGTACAATGAGCAGTTCTTC.

J is TRBJ1-1 and V is TRBV4-1; TRBD1 might be the D (5 bases). The germline V gene has CDR1 MGHRA and CDR2 YSYEKL. The CDR3 length is 14 residues. V gave up 4 bases and J gave up 4 bases, with 13 bases separating them. The CDR3 DNA is TGCGCCAGCAGCCCCATCCAGGGACTCACTGAAGCTTTCTTT. It encodes CASSPIQGLTEAFF.

The rearrangement links TRBV19 to TRBJ2-4; maybe TRBD1 (6 bases). Per germline, CDR1 LNHDA and CDR2 SQIVND (reference sequence). The CDR3 has 17 residues. Trimming removed 7 bases from V and 0 bases from J, with 19 bases in between. The CDR3 DNA reads TGTGCCAGTACCCAACAAGGGGGAAACAGAGCCAAAAACATTCAGTACTTC. The encoded protein is CASTQQGGNRAKNIQYF. The complete variable domain, with remaining parts taken from reference TRBV19 and TRBJ2-4, reads DGGITQSPKYLFRKEGQNVTLSCEQNLNHDAMYWYRQDPGQGLRLIYYSQIVNDFQKGDIAEGYSVSREKKESFPLTVTSAQKNPTAFYLCASTQQGGNRAKNIQYFGAGTRLSVL.

The chain uses TRBV6-2 or TRBV6-3 and TRBJ2-7; 10 positions agree with TRBD1. V was clipped by 2 bases and J by 0 bases; unmatched bases: 7. This CDR3 is 17 amino acids long. Germline V gives CDR1 MNHEY, CDR2 SVGEGT. In DNA, the CDR3 is TGTGCCAGCAGTTACAACGGGGACAGGGGCCTCTCCTACGAGCAGTACTTC. Translation gives CASSYNGDRGLSYEQYF.

This chain uses TRBV19 with TRBJ2-5; 9 bases line up with TRBD2. The length of the CDR3 is 18 residues. CDR1 LNHDA and CDR2 SQIVND come from the germline V gene (reference sequence). Trimming took 4 bases from V and 4 from J; bases not matched to a gene: 16. The CDR3 region is CASSTSSASGMPRETQYF. DNA of the CDR3: TGTGCCAGTAGTACCTCCTCGGCTAGCGGGATGCCGCGAGAGACCCAGTACTTC.

The rearrangement links TRBV7-9 to TRBJ1-2; weak D call: TRBD1 (6 bases). The CDR3 spans 13 residues. Per germline, CDR1 SEHNR and CDR2 FQNEAQ (reference sequence). The V and J ends lost 5 bases and 4 bases respectively, with 11 bases between them. The CDR3 bases are TGTGCCAGCAGCACCGGACAGTCCTATGGCTACACCTTC. It codes for CASSTGQSYGYTF.

This chain joins TRBV9 and TRBJ2-7; D not certain. The CDR3 is made up of 14 amino acids. Germline V gives CDR1 SGDLS, CDR2 YYNGEE. Trimming shortened V by 0 bases and J by 0 bases, and 7 bases separated the two germline ends. As DNA, the CDR3 is TGTGCCAGCAGCGTAGAACAGTTCTCCTACGAGCAGTACTTC. This codes for CASSVEQFSYEQYF. Drawing the rest from reference TRBV9 and TRBJ2-7, the complete variable domain is DSGVTQTPKHLITATGQRVTLRCSPRSGDLSVYWYQQSLDQGLQFLIQYYNGEERAKGNILERFSAQQFPDLHSELNLSSLELGDSALYFCASSVEQFSYEQYFGPGTRLTVT.

The genes are TRBV24-1 and TRBJ2-3; 11 bases fit TRBD2. The CDR3 runs 14 residues. V was pared by 7 bases and J by 6 bases, with 5 bases of the junction left unmatched. Per germline, CDR1 KGHDR and CDR2 SFDVKD. The CDR3 DNA is TGTGCCACCAGCACTAGCGGGAGTGTGGATACGCAGTATTTT. Translation gives CATSTSGSVDTQYF.

This clone was detected a few times. The V gene is TRBV11-3, the J gene TRBJ2-3; 8 positions agree with TRBD1. V lost 0 bases to trimming and J lost 1 base; unmatched junction nucleotides: 3. The CDR3 sequence is 16 residues long. Per germline, CDR1 SGHNT and CDR2 YENEEA. The CDR3, as DNA: TGTGCCAGCAGCTTAGATGGACAGGGTGGCACAGATACGCAGTATTTT. It specifies CASSLDGQGGTDTQYF.

The chain carries TRBV6-5 and TRBJ1-2; 7 bases line up with TRBD1. This CDR3 is 16 amino acids long. The germline V gene encodes CDR1 MNHEY and CDR2 SVGAGI. Germline trimming cut 0 bases from V and 4 bases from J; bases unmatched to any gene: 8. The CDR3 DNA reads TGTGCCAGCAGTTACTCGGAGGGGGCCGTTTCCTATGGCTACACCTTC. Its protein is CASSYSEGAVSYGYTF.

The V call is TRBV19, the J call TRBJ1-5; D gene unclear. The CDR3 totals 13 residues. V lost 5 bases to trimming and J lost 3 bases, with 8 bases between them. Per germline, CDR1 LNHDA and CDR2 SQIVND (reference sequence). The CDR3 region is CASSWSSNQPQHF. As DNA, the CDR3 is TGTGCCAGTAGTTGGAGTTCCAATCAGCCCCAGCATTTT.

The rearrangement joins TRBV6-5 to TRBJ1-2, with 7 positions matching TRBD1. The germline gives CDR1 MNHEY, CDR2 SVGAGI. This CDR3 region has 13 residues. Losses at the gene ends were 11 bases for V and 6 bases for J; bases not matched to a gene: 12. CDR3 sequence reads: CAGGWTGRHGYTF. The CDR3 coding sequence is TGTGCCGGTGGATGGACAGGTCGGCATGGCTACACCTTC.

This sequence joins TRBV12-5 and TRBJ1-2; TRBD1 matches at 9 bases. This CDR3 is built from 14 residues. V dropped 5 bases and J dropped 2; count of bases not matched to a gene: 3. Germline assignment: CDR1 LGHNT and CDR2 FRNRAP. The CDR3 spells CASGVGQGNYGYTF. CDR3 coding DNA: TGTGCTAGTGGTGTGGGACAGGGAAACTATGGCTACACCTTC.

This chain joins TRBV5-6 and TRBJ2-7; maybe TRBD2 (5 bases). Germline CDR1 is SGHDT and CDR2 is YYEEEE. Trimming took 3 bases from V and 2 from J, leaving 12 bases between them. This CDR3 is built from 14 residues. The CDR3 here is CASSSKGLTYEQYF. In nucleotides, the CDR3 is TGTGCCAGCAGCTCAAAAGGACTTACCTACGAGCAGTACTTC.

The chain uses TRBV15 and TRBJ1-5, with a weak D call TRBD1 (6 bases). Trimming left V 5 bases short and J 10 bases short, with 15 bases between. Germline V lookup: CDR1 LNHNV, CDR2 YYDKDF (reference sequence). This CDR3 contains 13 residues. CDR3 nucleotide sequence: TGTGCCACCAGCCAATATACAGGGAAACCCCAGCATTTT. Its protein is CATSQYTGKPQHF.

The chain joins TRBV15 to TRBJ2-5, with D uncertain. This CDR3 is built from 13 residues. From germline, CDR1 is LNHNV and CDR2 YYDKDF (reference sequence). The germline V and J ends were trimmed by 1 base and 2 bases, with 5 bases remaining between them. DNA for the CDR3: TGTGCCACCAGCAGAGTGGCACAAGAGACCCAGTACTTC. Protein product: CATSRVAQETQYF.

The rearrangement joins TRBV5-5 to TRBJ2-7; a weak D match, TRBD1 (5 bases). Trimming shortened V by 4 bases and J by 4 bases, and 18 bases separated the two germline ends. The CDR3 totals 15 residues. Germline V gene sequence: CDR1 SGHKS, CDR2 YYEKEE (reference sequence). The CDR3 protein is CASSIGHVGGYEQYF. The DNA for the CDR3 is TGTGCCAGCAGCATAGGACACGTGGGCGGTTACGAGCAGTACTTC.

This sequence joins TRBV5-4 and TRBJ1-2, with TRBD1 identical over 7 bases. The CDR3 is made up of 13 amino acids. Unmatched junction bases numbered 2, after V lost 4 bases and J lost 2 bases. The germline V gene encodes CDR1 SGHNT and CDR2 YYREEE (reference sequence). CDR3 sequence (DNA): TGTGCCAGCAGCCGGGACAGAAACTATGGCTACACCTTC. It encodes CASSRDRNYGYTF.

V usage is TRBV12-3 or TRBV12-4 and J usage is TRBJ1-2; D is uncertain. The CDR3 covers 13 residues. Trimming cost V 3 bases and J 3 bases, with 8 bases left between them. The CDR3 DNA follows: TGTGCCAGCAGTTTGCCGAGATACTATGGCTACACCTTC. Translated: CASSLPRYYGYTF.